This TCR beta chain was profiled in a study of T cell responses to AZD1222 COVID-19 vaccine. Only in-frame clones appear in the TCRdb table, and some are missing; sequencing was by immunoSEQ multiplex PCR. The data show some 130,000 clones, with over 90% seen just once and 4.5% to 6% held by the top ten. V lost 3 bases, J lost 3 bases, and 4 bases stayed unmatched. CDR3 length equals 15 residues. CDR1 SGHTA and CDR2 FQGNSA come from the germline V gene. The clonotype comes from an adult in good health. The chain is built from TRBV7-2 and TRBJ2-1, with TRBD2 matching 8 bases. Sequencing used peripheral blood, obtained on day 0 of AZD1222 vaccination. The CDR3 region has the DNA TGTGCCAGCAGCTTTAGCGGGATCTTCTACAATGAGCAGTTCTTC. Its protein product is CASSFSGIFYNEQFF.